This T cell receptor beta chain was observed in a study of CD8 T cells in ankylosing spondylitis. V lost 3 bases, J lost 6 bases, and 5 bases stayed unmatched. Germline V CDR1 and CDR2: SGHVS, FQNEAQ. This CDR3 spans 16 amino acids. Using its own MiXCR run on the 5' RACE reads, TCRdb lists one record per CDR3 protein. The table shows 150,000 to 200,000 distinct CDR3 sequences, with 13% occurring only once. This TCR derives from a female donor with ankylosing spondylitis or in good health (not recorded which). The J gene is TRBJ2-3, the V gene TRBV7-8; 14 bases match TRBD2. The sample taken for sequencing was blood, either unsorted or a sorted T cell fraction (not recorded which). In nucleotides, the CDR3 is TGTGCCAGCAGCTTTAGGGGACTAGCGGGAGTTGATACGCAGTATTTT. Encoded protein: CASSFRGLAGVDTQYF.